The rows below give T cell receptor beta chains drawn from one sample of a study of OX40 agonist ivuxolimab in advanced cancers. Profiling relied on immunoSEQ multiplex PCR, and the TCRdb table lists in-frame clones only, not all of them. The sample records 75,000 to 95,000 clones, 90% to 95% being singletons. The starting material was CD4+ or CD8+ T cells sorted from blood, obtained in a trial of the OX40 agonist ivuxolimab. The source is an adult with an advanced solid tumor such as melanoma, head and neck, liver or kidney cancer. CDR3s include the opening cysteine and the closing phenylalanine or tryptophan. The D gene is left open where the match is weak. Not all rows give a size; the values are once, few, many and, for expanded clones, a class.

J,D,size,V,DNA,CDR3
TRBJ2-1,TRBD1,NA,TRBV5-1,TGCGCCAGCAGCTCCCCGGGACAGGGGAAAAATGAGCAGTTCTTC,CASSSPGQGKNEQFF
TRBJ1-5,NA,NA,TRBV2,TGTGCCAGCAGTGGGTCACCAGGGGAACGTCAGCCCCAGCATTTT,CASSGSPGERQPQHF
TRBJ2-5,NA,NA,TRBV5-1,TGCGCCAGCAGCTTGCAAGGGACCCAGTACTTC,CASSLQGTQYF
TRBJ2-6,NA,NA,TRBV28,TGTGCCAGCAGTAGCCGACAATTAGCCAACGTCCTGACTTTC,CASSSRQLANVLTF
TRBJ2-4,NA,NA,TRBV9,TGTGCCAGCAAGGTCTCCGTAGCCAAAAACATTCAGTACTTC,CASKVSVAKNIQYF
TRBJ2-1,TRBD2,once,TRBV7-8,TGTGCCAGCAGCTTAGCTGTGGCGCGGGAGGGCCTCAATGAGCAGTTCTTC,CASSLAVAREGLNEQFF
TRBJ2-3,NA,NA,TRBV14,TGTGCCAGCAGCCAAGATAAAGTGGCTATATGGGGAGATACGCAGTATTTT,CASSQDKVAIWGDTQYF
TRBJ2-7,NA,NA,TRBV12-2,TGTGCAAGTCGCCCAAGGGAGGGACAGGGCCGATCCTACGAGCAGTACTTC,CASRPREGQGRSYEQYF
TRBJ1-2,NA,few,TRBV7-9,TGTGCCAGCAGCTTAGCGCCCGCAGATGGCTACACCTTC,CASSLAPADGYTF
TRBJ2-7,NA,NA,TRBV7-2,TGTGCCAGCAGCTTAGTCCCCTACGAGCAGTACTTC,CASSLVPYEQYF
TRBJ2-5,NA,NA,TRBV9,TGTGCCAGCAGCGTAGGGGCAGGGACAACACCCCGCGTCCAAGAGACCCAGTACTTC,CASSVGAGTTPRVQETQYF
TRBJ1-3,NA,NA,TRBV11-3,TGTGCCAGCAGCCAGGGACATTCTGGAAACACCATATATTTT,CASSQGHSGNTIYF
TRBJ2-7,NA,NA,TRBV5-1,TGCGCCAGCAGCAGGGACGGTGGTTACGAGCAGTACTTC,CASSRDGGYEQYF
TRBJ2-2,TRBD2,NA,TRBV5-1,TGCGCCAGCAGCTCACACCGGATGAAGCGGGAGGGTTATGGCGGGGAGCTGTTTTTT,CASSSHRMKREGYGGELFF
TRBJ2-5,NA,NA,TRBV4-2,TGTGCCAGCAGCCAAGAGATGGGGGGAGGAGAGACCCAGTACTTC,CASSQEMGGGETQYF
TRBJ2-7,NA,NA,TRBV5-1,TGCGCCAGCGGTCAGATGGGGTTCGACGAGCAGTACTTC,CASGQMGFDEQYF
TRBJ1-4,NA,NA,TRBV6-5,TGTGCCAGCAGTTACTCGGGAAAGGGAAGAGAAAAACTGTTTTTT,CASSYSGKGREKLFF
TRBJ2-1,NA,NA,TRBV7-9,TGTGCCAGCAGCCCCGAGGGGAGTTGGGCCGGTGAGCAGTTCTTC,CASSPEGSWAGEQFF
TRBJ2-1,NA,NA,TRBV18,TGTGCCAGCTCACCACCCCCTTCTCTCCCCCATGAGCAGTTCTTC,CASSPPPSLPHEQFF
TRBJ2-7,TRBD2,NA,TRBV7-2,TGTGCCAGCAGCTTATCGTATGGACTAGCCCACGAGCAGTACTTC,CASSLSYGLAHEQYF
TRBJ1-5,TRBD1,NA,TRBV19,TGTGCCAGTAGTAAAATACAGGGGGTTCGGGAGCAGCCCCAGCATTTT,CASSKIQGVREQPQHF
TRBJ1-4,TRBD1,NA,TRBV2,TGTGCCACCCGGGACAGGGAACCAGGCGAAAAACTGTTTTTT,CATRDREPGEKLFF
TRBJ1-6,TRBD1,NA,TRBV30,TGTGCCTGGAGTGCCGGGACAGTAAATAATTCACCCCTCCACTTT,CAWSAGTVNNSPLHF
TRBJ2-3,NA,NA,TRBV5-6,TGTGCCAGCACCCTGAGGGGTACAGGTCGCTCGGATACGCAGTATTTT,CASTLRGTGRSDTQYF
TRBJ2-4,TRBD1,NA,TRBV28,TGTGCCAGCAGCGCCGGGACAGAAAACATTCAGTACTTC,CASSAGTENIQYF
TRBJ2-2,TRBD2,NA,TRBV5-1,TGCGCCAGCAGCCCAAGGACTAGCGGAGGGACCGGGGAGCTGTTTTTT,CASSPRTSGGTGELFF
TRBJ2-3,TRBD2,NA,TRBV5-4,TGTGCCAGCAGCTCGGGACTAGCGTCCACAGATACGCAGTATTTT,CASSSGLASTDTQYF
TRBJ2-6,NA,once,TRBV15,TGTGCCACCAGCAGAGATCGAGGGGCTGGGGCCAACGTCCTGACTTTC,CATSRDRGAGANVLTF
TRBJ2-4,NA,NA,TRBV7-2,TGTGCCAGCAGCTTCGCCAAAGCCAAAAACATTCAGTACTTC,CASSFAKAKNIQYF